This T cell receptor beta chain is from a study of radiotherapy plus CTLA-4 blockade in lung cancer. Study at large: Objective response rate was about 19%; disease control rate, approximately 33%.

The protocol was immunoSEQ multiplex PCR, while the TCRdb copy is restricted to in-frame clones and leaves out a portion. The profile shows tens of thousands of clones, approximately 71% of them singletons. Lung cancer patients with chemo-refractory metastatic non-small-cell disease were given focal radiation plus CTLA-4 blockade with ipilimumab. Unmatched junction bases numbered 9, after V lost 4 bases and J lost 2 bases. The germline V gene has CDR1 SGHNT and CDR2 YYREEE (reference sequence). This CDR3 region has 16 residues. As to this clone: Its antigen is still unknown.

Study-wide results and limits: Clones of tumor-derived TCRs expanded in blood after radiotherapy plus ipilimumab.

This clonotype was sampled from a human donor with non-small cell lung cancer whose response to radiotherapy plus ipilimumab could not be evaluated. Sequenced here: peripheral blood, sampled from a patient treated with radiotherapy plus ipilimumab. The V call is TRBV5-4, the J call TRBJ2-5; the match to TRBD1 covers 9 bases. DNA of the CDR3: TGTGCCAGCAGCACCAGTCCCGGGACAGGGCAAGAGACCCAGTACTTC. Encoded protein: CASSTSPGTGQETQYF.